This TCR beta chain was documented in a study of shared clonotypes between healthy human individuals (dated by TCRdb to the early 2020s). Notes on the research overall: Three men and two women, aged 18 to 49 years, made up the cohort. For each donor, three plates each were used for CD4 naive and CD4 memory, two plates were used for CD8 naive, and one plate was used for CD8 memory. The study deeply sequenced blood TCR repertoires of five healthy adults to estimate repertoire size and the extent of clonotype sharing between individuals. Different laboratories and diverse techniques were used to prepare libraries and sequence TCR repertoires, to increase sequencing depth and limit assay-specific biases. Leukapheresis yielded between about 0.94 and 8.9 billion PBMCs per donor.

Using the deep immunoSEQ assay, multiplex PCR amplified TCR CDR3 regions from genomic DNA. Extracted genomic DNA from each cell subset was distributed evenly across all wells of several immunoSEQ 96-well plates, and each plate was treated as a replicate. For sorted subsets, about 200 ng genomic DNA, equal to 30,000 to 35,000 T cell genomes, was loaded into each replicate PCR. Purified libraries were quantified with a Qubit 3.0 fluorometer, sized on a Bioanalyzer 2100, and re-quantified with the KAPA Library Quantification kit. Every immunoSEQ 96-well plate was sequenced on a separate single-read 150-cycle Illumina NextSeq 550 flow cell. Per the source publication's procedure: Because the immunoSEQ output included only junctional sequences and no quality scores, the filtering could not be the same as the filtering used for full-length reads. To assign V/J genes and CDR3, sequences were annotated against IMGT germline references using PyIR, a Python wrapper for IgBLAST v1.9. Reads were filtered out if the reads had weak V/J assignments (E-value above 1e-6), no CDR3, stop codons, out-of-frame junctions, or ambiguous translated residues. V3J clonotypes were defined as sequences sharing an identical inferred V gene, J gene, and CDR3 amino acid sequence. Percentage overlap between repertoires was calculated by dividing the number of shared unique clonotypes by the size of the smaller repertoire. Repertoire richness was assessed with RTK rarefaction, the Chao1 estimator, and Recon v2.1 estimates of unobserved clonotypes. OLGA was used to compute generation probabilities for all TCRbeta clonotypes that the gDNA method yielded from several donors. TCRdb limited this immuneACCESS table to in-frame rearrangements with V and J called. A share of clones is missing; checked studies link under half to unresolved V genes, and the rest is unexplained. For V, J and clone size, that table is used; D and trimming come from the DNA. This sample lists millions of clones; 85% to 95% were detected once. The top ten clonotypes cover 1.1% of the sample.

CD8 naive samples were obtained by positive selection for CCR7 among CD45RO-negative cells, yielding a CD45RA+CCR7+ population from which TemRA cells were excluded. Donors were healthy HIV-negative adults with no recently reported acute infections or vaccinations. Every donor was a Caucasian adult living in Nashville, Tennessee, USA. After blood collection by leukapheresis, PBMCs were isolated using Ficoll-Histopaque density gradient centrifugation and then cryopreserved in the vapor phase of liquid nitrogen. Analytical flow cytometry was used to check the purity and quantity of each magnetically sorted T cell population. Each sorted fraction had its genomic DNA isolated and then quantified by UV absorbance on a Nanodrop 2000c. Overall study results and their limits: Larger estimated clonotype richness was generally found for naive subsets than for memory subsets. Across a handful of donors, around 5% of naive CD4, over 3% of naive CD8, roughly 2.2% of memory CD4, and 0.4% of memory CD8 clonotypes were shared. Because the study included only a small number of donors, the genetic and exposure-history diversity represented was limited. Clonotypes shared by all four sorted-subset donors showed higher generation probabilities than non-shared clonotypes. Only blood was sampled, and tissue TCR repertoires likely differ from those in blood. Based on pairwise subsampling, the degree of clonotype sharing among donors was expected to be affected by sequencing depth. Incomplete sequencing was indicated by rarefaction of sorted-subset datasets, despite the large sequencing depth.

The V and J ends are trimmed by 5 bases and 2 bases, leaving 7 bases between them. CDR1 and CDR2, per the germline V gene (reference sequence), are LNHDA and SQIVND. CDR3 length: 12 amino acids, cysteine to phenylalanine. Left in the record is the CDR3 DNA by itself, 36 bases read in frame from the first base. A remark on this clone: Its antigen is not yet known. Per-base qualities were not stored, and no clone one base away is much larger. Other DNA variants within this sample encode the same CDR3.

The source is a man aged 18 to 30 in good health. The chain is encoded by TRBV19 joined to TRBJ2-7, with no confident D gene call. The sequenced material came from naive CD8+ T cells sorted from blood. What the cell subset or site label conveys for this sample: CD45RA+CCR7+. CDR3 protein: CASSGLTYEQYF. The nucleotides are TGTGCCAGTAGTGGCCTAACCTACGAGCAGTACTTC.